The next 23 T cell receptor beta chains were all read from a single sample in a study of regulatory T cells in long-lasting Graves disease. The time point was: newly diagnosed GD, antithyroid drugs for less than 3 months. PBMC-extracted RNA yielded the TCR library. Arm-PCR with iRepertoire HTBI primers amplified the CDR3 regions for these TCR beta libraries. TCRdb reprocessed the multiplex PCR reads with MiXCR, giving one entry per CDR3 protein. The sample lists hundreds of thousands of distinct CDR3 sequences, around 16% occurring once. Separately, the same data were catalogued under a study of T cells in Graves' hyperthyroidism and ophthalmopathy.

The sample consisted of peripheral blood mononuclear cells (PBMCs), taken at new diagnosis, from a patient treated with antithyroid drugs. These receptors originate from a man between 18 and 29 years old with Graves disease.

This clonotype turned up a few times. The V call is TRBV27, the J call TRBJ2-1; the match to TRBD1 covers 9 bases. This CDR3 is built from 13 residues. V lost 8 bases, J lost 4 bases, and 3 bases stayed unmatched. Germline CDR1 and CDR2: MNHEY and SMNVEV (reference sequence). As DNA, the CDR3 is TGTGCCAGCCGGGACAGGGTATACAATGAGCAGTTCTTC. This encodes CASRDRVYNEQFF.

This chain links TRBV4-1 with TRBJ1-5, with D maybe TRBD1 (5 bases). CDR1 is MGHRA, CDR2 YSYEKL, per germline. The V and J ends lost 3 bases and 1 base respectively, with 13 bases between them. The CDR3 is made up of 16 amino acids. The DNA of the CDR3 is TGCGCCAGCAGCCACGCCTCAGGGTTGAGCAATCAGCCCCAGCATTTT. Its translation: CASSHASGLSNQPQHF.

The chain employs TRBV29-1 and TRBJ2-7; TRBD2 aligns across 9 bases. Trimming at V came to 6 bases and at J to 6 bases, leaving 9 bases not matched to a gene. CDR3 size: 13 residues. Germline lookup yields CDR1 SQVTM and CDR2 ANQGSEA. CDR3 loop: CSVASGTLAEQYF. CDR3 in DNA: TGCAGCGTAGCTAGCGGGACCCTTGCCGAGCAGTACTTC.

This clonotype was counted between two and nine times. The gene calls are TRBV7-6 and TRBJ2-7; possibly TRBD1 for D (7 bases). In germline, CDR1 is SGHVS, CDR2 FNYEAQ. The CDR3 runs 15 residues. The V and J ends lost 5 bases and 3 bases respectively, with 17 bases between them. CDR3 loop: CASSPRAGGYYEQYF. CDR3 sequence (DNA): TGTGCCAGCAGCCCAAGGGCAGGGGGGTACTACGAGCAGTACTTC.

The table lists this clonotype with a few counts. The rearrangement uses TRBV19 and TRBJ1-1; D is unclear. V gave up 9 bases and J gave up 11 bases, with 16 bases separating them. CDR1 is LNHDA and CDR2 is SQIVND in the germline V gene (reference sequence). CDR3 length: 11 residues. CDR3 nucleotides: TGTGCCAGCGGAAGATCCACTGGGGCTTTCTTT. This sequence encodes CASGRSTGAFF.

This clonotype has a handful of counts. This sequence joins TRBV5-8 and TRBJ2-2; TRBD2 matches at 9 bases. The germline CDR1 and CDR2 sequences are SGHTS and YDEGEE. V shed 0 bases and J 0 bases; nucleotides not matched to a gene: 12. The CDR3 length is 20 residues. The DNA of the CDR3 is TGTGCCAGCAGCTTGGTTGTACTAGCGGGCCACCGGTCGAACACCGGGGAGCTGTTTTTT. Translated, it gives CASSLVVLAGHRSNTGELFF. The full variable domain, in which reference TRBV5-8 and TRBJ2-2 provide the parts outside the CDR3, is EAGVTQSPTHLIKTRGQQATLRCSPISGHTSVYWYQQALGLGLQFLLWYDEGEERNRGNFPPRFSGRQFPNYSSELNVNALELEDSALYLCASSLVVLAGHRSNTGELFFGEGSRLTVL.

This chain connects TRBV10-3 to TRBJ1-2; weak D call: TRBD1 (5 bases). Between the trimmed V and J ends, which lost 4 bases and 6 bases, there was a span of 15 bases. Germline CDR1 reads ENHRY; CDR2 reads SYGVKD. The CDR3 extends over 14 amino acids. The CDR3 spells CAISVAVKGDGYTF. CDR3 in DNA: TGTGCCATCAGTGTGGCGGTGAAAGGGGATGGCTACACCTTC.

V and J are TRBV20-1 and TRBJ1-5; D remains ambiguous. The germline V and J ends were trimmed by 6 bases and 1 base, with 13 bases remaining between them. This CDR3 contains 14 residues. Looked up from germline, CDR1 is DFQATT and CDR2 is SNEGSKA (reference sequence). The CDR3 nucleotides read TGCAGTGCCGTCCCGGGCGGCAGCAATCAGCCCCAGCATTTT. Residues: CSAVPGGSNQPQHF.

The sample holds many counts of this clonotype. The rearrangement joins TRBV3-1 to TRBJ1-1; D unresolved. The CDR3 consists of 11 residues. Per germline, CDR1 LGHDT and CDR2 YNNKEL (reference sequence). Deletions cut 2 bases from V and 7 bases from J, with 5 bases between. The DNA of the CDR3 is TGTGCCAGCAGCCAACAGAGTGAAGCTTTCTTT. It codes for CASSQQSEAFF.

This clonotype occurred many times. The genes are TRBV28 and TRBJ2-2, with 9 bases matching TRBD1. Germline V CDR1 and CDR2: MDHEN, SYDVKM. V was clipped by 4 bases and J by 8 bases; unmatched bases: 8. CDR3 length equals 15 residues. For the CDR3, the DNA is TGTGCCAGCAGTTCGCGGACAGGGGTGTTTGGGGAGCTGTTTTTT. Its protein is CASSSRTGVFGELFF.

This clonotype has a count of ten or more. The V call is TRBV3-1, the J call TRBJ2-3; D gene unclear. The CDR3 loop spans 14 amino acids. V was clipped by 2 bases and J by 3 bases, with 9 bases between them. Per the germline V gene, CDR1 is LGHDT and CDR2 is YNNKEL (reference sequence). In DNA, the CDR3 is TGTGCCAGCAGCCAAAGGGTCGGGACAGATACGCAGTATTTT. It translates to CASSQRVGTDTQYF.

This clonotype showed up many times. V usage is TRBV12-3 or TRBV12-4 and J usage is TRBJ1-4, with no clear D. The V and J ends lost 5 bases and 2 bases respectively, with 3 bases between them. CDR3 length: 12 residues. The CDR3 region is CASSGTNEKLFF. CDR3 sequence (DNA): TGTGCCAGCAGTGGGACTAATGAAAAACTGTTTTTT.

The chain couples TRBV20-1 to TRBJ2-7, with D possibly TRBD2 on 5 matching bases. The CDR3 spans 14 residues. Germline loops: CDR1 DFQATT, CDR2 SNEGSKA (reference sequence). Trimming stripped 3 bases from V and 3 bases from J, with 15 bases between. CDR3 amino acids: CSASAPGRSYEQYF. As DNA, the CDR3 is TGCAGTGCTAGTGCCCCGGGAAGGAGCTACGAGCAGTACTTC.

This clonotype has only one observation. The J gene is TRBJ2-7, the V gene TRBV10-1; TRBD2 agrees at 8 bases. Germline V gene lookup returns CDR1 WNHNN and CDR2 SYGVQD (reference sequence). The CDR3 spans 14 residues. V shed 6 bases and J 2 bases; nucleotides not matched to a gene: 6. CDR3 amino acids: CASRETSVTYEQYF. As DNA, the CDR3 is TGCGCCAGCAGGGAGACTAGCGTTACCTACGAGCAGTACTTC.

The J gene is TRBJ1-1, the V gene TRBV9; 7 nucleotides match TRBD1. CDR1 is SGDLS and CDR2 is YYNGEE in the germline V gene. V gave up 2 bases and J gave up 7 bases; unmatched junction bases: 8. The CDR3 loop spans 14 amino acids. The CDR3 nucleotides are TGTGCCAGCAGCGTGGTTCAGGCAGGGGGTGAAGCTTTCTTT. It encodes CASSVVQAGGEAFF.

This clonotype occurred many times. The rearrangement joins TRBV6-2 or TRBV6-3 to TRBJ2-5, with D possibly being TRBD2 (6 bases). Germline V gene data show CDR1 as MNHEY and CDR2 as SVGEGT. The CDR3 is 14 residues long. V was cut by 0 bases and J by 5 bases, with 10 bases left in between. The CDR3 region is CASSYSGGPETQYF. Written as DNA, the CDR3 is TGTGCCAGCAGTTACTCGGGGGGTCCCGAGACCCAGTACTTC.

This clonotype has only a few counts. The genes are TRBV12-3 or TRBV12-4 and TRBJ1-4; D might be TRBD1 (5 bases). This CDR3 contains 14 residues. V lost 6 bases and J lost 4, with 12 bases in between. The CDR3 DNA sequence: TGTGCCAGCAGACGACGGGGGTATAATGAAAAACTGTTTTTT. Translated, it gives CASRRRGYNEKLFF.

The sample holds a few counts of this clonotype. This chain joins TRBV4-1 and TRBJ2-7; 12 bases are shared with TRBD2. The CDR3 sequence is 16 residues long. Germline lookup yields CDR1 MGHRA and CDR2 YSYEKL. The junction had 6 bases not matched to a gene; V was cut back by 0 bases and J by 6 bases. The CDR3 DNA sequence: TGCGCCAGCAGCCAAGACGGACTAGCGGGAAATCTCGAGCAGTACTTC. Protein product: CASSQDGLAGNLEQYF.

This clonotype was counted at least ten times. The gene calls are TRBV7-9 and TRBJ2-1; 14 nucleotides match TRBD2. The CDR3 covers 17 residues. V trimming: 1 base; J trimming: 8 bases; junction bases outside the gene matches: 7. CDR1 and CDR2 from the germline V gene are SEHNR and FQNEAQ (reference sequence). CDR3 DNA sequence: TGTGCCAGCAGCTTAGGGTTCGGGACTAGCGGGAGCCATGAGCAGTTCTTC. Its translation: CASSLGFGTSGSHEQFF.

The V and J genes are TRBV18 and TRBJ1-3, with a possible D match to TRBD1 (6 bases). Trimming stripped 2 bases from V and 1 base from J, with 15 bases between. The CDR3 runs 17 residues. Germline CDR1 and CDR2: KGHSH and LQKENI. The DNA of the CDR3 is TGTGCCAGCTCACCAACACAGGGCAGTGGTTCTGGAAACACCATATATTTT. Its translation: CASSPTQGSGSGNTIYF. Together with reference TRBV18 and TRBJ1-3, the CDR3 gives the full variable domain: NAGVMQNPRHLVRRRGQEARLRCSPMKGHSHVYWYRQLPEEGLKFMVYLQKENIIDESGMPKERFSAEFPKEGPSILRIQQVVRGDSAAYFCASSPTQGSGSGNTIYFGEGSWLTVV.

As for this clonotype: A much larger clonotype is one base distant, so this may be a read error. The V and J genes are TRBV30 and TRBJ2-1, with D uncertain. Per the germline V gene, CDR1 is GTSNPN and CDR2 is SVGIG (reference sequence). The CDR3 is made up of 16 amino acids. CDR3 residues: CAWSTFAASSYNEQSF. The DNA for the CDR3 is TGTGCCTGGAGTACCTTCGCGGCGAGCTCCTACAATGAGCAGTCCTTC.

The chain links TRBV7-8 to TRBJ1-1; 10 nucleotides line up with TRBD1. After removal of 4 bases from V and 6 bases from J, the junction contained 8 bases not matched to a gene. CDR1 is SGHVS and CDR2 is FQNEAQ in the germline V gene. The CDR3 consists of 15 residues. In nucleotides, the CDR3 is TGTGCCAGCAGCTATTACCGGACAGGGGGTTCTGAAGCTTTCTTT. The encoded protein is CASSYYRTGGSEAFF.

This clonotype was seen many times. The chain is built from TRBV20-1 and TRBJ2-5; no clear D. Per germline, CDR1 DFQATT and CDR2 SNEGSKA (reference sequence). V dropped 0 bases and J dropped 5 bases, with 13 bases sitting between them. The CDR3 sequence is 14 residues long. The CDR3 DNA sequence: TGCAGTGCTAGAGACCCCCTTGGGATGGAGACCCAGTACTTC. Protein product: CSARDPLGMETQYF.